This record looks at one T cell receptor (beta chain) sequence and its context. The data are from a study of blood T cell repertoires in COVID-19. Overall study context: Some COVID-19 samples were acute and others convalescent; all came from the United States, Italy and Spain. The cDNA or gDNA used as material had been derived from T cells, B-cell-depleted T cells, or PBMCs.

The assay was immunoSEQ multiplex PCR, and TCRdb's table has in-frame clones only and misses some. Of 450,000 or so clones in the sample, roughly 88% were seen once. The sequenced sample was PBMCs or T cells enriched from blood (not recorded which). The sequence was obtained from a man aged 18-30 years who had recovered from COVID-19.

The CDR3 DNA reads TGTGCCAGCAGCACCCGACAGACCAACACTGAAGCTTTCTTT. This encodes CASSTRQTNTEAFF. V usage is TRBV9 and J usage is TRBJ1-1; possible D gene TRBD1, 5 bases. CDR3 length: 14 residues. Germline V gene data show CDR1 as SGDLS and CDR2 as YYNGEE. Trimming pared 4 bases from V and 2 bases from J, leaving 12 bases between.